The present TCR beta chain was sequenced within a study of blood T cell repertoires in COVID-19. Study overall: Sites in the United States, Italy and Spain provided acute and convalescent COVID-19 samples. T cells, B-cell-depleted T cells, or PBMCs provided the cDNA or gDNA that served as material.

A COVID-19 case was met by exposed participants within 2 weeks before study entry. The length of the CDR3 is 17 residues. The germline V gene encodes CDR1 LGHNT and CDR2 FRNRAP. V lost 0 bases, J lost 3 bases, and 15 bases lay in between. Methods used by the authors: Estimated nucleated cell counts came from reference gene primer amplification. The data were produced by immunoSEQ multiplex PCR, yet TCRdb's version contains in-frame clones alone and is incomplete. That table supplies the V and J calls and clone size; D and trimming were determined from the DNA. Among 350,000 to 400,000 clones listed, approximately 90% were seen once.

This sequence originates from a woman aged 40 to 49 who had been exposed to COVID-19. Sequenced sample: PBMCs or T cells enriched from blood (not recorded which). This chain uses TRBV12-5 with TRBJ1-5; D might be TRBD1 (6 bases). The CDR3 DNA reads as TGTGCTAGTGGTTTGGTAGCGGGACACAACCTCAATCAGCCCCAGCATTTT. Translating gives CASGLVAGHNLNQPQHF. The whole variable domain, remainder taken from reference TRBV12-5 and TRBJ1-5, is DARVTQTPRHKVTEMGQEVTMRCQPILGHNTVFWYRQTMMQGLELLAYFRNRAPLDDSGMPKDRFSAEMPDATLATLKIQPSEPRDSAVYFCASGLVAGHNLNQPQHFGDGTRLSIL.